This T cell receptor (beta chain) comes out of a study of cytomegalovirus exposure and HLA in healthy donors (dated by TCRdb to the late 2010s). Describing the broader study: According to an earlier analysis of 587 of the donors, about 170 million T cells yielded 117 million unique TCR beta sequences and 276 Gb of sequence data. High-throughput TCR immunosequencing, statistical association of individual TCRs with disease status, and machine learning were combined to predict cytomegalovirus infection status. To decide whether each TCR beta V gene segment behaved as functional or pseudogenic, an earlier analysis of several hundred of the donors relied on high-throughput TCR beta sequencing. The study used immunosequencing to profile the T cell repertoires of some 600 subjects and linked those repertoires to cytomegalovirus serostatus. The study aimed to test whether cataloging public T cell receptors could reveal signatures of past pathogen exposure. Of the 300 to 450 genotyped donors, approximately 83% fell in the genetic ancestry cluster associated with self-reported Caucasian donors. In the later analysis, no new phenotypic data were used to find candidate immune exposures; instead, reliance was placed on TCR beta sequences and their occurrence across donors. All discovery cohort repertoires had been generated on a single sequencing platform. Among roughly 400 genotyped donors of the cohort, an average of around 250,000 unique TCR beta nucleotide sequences was sequenced per donor, of which about 18% were non-productive. Both class I and class II loci were covered by HLA typing, at four-digit resolution. In a later genetic analysis, genome-wide SNP genotypes for about 65% of the 666 donors were used, and that subset was treated as a discovery cohort. Alongside the repertoire data, information on donor age, sex, ethnicity and CMV serostatus was compiled. An early release that covered several hundred HLA-typed donors contained approximately 300 gigabases of sequencing data and 70 million to 100 million unique TCR sequences. A later analysis re-examined previously published TCR beta repertoires from just over 650 donors and added high-resolution HLA genotyping to investigate patterns of TCR occurrence. Typing coverage differed by locus: A, B, C, DRB1 and DQB1 were typed in roughly 629-640 donors, DQA1 in around 500, DPA1 in 600 to 610, and DPB1 in around 490. Several DR-DQ haplotypes were treated as single units for association and clustering because of strong linkage in the cohort. A separate validation cohort of roughly 110 different subjects was used in addition to the roughly 640-subject first cohort.

The CDR3 runs 15 residues from the cysteine to the phenylalanine. CDR3 DNA only is kept here, 45 bases in frame from base 1. Based on the germline V gene, the CDR1 and CDR2 sequences are MNHNS and SASEGT. Ends trimmed: V by 5 bases, J by 6 bases; bases unmatched to a gene: 7. The library came from the immunoSEQ multiplex PCR assay. A mixture of 60 forward primers for TCR Vbeta segments and 13 reverse primers for TCR Jbeta segments was used in the multiplex PCR. The CDR3 region of rearranged TCR beta genes was amplified from genomic DNA by a multiplex PCR assay. On the Illumina HiSeq System, the amplified TCR beta libraries were sequenced as 87-base-pair reads. The original methods were these. A later analysis tallied roughly 80 million unique TCR beta chains across the 700 or so repertoires, and some 10 million of those chains were shared by two or more donors. A nearest-neighbor algorithm error-corrected the raw reads and collapsed the reads into unique sequences, merging closely related sequences to remove PCR and sequencing errors. To assign V, D and J gene segments, CDR3 sequences were aligned to IMGT reference sequences. For a sequence to be retained, a match of at least six nucleotides was required to both a V gene segment and a J gene segment. A rearrangement counted as productive if the CDR3 had no stop codons and remained in frame with V and J, and every other rearrangement counted as non-productive. CDR3 was defined by IMGT convention, running from the second conserved V-encoded cysteine to the conserved J-encoded phenylalanine. In an earlier analysis of more than 550 of the donors, sequences lacking an unambiguous match to a single V gene segment were excluded. An earlier analysis of a few hundred of the donors classified V segments as functional when productive rearrangements were above 56.7% and as segregating when the standard deviation between donors was above 5%. A statistical classification framework was developed to diagnose cytomegalovirus status using the catalog of TCR beta chain sequences. In a later analysis, V and J genes were assigned by comparing TCR nucleotide sequences against IMGT/GENE-DB human TR gene sequences. Using the TCRdist pipeline, a later analysis assigned CDR3 sequences along with most-parsimonious VDJ recombination scenarios. In a later analysis, each TCR beta chain was defined by its CDR3 amino acid sequence together with its V-gene family, and reads lacking a unique V-gene family were excluded. In a later analysis, several hundred highly shared, low-generation-probability nucleotide sequences were removed to address suspected cross-contamination and a sequencing artifact. In a later analysis, a clonal expansion index for each public chain was calculated from normalized within-repertoire ranks of inferred template counts. In a later analysis, generation probabilities were computed with a VDJ recombination model fitted to out-of-frame rearrangements, and the resulting probabilities were checked against IGoR. In a later analysis, hypergeometric tests were used to score TCR-TCR, TCR-HLA and TCR-CMV co-occurrence, with a repertoire-size bias correction applied to TCR pairs. To estimate false discovery rates, a later analysis permuted the HLA or CMV assignments 20 times. In a later analysis, co-occurring TCRs were grouped with DBSCAN, and TCRdist sequence similarity was added when clustering was performed within HLA-allele-positive subsets. For co-occurrence clustering, repertoires with fewer than 30,000 or more than 120,000 public chains were excluded, along with about five repertoires with anomalous nucleotide sharing. The clones in this table, taken by TCRdb from immuneACCESS, are in-frame only. Not every clone is retained; where verified, under half of the shortfall comes from an unresolved V gene, and the cause of the rest is unknown. The DNA gave D and trimming, while V, J and clone size come from that table. The sample table contains around 130,000 clones; only one count was recorded for approximately 81% of them. The top ten clones comprise less than 2.5% of the sample.

With respect to this clone: No antigen is known for it. No much larger clone is present one base from it, and per-base qualities are unavailable.

General conclusions and limits of the study: An association between a missense DCLRE1C variant and V-gene and J-gene trimming of TCR beta chains was found in a later genetic analysis and replicated in an independent cohort. A few of the identified cytomegalovirus-associated TCR beta chains were confirmed in vitro to be specific for cytomegalovirus antigens. A further reported finding was that TCR beta sequences accurately predicted the HLA-A and HLA-B alleles for most subjects in the first cohort. A later analysis reported that several top co-occurrence clusters appeared linked to parvovirus B19, influenza, CMV and Epstein-Barr virus. A later analysis found that TCR association rates varied across HLA loci, with DRB1 alleles showing the most associated TCRs and HLA-C alleles the fewest. Immune exposure information for the cohort was limited to CMV serostatus. Because HLA typing was missing for some donors at each locus, association tests included only the typed subset. Presence/absence analyses assumed roughly uniform sequencing depth across donors, an assumption that may not hold. Most TCR sequences were seen in very few donors, while some public TCRs were found in many individuals. In an earlier analysis of under 600 of the donors, most TCR beta V segments were observed in productive rearrangements about 87% or about 30% of the time, broadly matching IMGT annotations. The authors suggested that the approach could potentially be extended to other disease states and immunological phenotypes. Linkage disequilibrium might explain the correlated functional status among segregating V segments, but an unknown experimental factor could not be excluded. A later analysis associated about 18,000 TCR beta sequences with specific HLA alleles at a false discovery rate of 0.05. Compared with equally common non-associated chains, HLA-associated TCR beta chains in a later analysis were more clonally expanded and had lower generation probabilities. The cohort was sequenced for TCR beta chains only, and without alpha or paired-chain data the features that could be detected were limited. The classifier was reported to diagnose cytomegalovirus status with high specificity and sensitivity in both the original and validation cohorts. According to a later analysis, most CMV-associated TCR beta chains appeared to be HLA-restricted, and the HLA associations seemed to be driven largely by CMV exposure. Some IMGT-functional V segments, including TRBV6-2 and TRBV6-3, could not be distinguished by the 87-base-pair reads and were therefore excluded. A group of highly shared sequence variants was considered likely to be a technical artifact of the sequencing pipeline. Some 15 rarely observed V segments, including chromosome 9 orphons, were excluded from the earlier analysis of about 610 of the donors because counts were too low. According to a later genetic analysis, donors in an Asian-associated ancestry cluster had fewer N-insertions in productive TCRs than the approximately 630-donor mean. Assigning TCR associations to individual alleles was difficult when HLA alleles, especially DR and DQ, strongly co-occurred. A total of fewer than 200 TCR beta chains were listed by the study as associated with cytomegalovirus.

In total, roughly 710 healthy bone marrow donors made up the cohort. At the time of sampling, every cohort member was nominally healthy, though immune exposures that went unrecorded were likely present. The donor tested CMV seronegative, placing the donor among the 352 seronegative members of the cohort. Every donor gave a peripheral blood sample, and the peripheral blood mononuclear cells from that sample were used for TCR beta sequencing. The Qiagen DNeasy Blood Extraction Kit was used to extract genomic DNA from the blood cell samples. Material: PBMCs. The source is a woman between 35 and 50 years old in good health and CMV-seronegative. Here the chain combines TRBV6-1 and TRBJ2-3; the central 11 bases match TRBD1. For the CDR3, the sequence is CASSPGQGAWDTQYF. DNA sequence: TGTGCCAGCAGTCCTGGACAGGGGGCGTGGGATACGCAGTATTTT.